The T cell receptor beta chain under discussion was sequenced for a study of tumor-infiltrating lymphocytes in oesophageal squamous cell carcinoma. Notes on this clonotype: This may come from a read error, since a much larger clone is one base off.

The CDR3 length is 16 residues. Germline CDR1 MGHRA, CDR2 YSYEKL. TCRdb recomputed calls from the PCR reads with MiXCR, one row per CDR3 protein. The repertoire holds 20,000 or so distinct CDR3 sequences, with around 34% as singletons. The V gene is TRBV4-1, the J gene TRBJ2-6; either TRBD1 or TRBD2 may supply D (5 bases each). Specimen: esophageal tumor tissue. The receptor was isolated from a female donor with esophageal squamous cell carcinoma. The CDR3 DNA is TGCGCCAGCAGCCACCCCGACTCCCCCGGGGCCAACGTCATGACTTTC. It translates to CASSHPDSPGANVMTF.